Following are 26 T cell receptor beta chains from one sample sequenced in a study of T cells after yellow fever vaccination (dated by TCRdb to between 2018 and 2020). Libraries were constructed by 5' RACE. TCRdb names Illumina HiSeq 2500 as the instrument used. TCRdb reprocessed the public reads (quality trimming at Q25 with fastp, clone calling with MiXCR) and kept in-frame beta chains. One record per CDR3 amino acid sequence lists the most common genes and DNA. A total of roughly 500,000 distinct CDR3 sequences appear in this sample, roughly a fifth of them only once. The ten largest clones add up to more than 13% of the sample. What this sample's treatment or condition label stands for: live attenuated yellow fever vaccine strain. The sequenced sample was PBMCs, obtained 15 days after the yellow fever booster vaccination. All receptors derive from a man aged 30-40 years who received the YFV17D yellow fever vaccine.

The rearrangement links TRBV6-2 or TRBV6-3 to TRBJ2-1; 8 nucleotides agree with TRBD2. The CDR3 totals 12 residues. V trimming: 7 bases; J trimming: 10 bases; junction bases outside the gene matches: 6. Germline CDR1 and CDR2: MNHEY and SVGEGT. CDR3 coding DNA: TGTGCCAGCACCCGGGGGGGGTGGGAGCAGTTCTTC. Its translation is CASTRGGWEQFF.

The rearrangement uses TRBV20-1 and TRBJ2-7, with 12 bases lining up with TRBD2. Looked up from germline, CDR1 is DFQATT and CDR2 is SNEGSKA (reference sequence). This CDR3 region has 17 residues. The V gene end was trimmed by 0 bases and the J gene end by 7 bases; junction bases not matched to a gene: 13. As DNA, the CDR3 is TGCAGTGCTAGAGATGTTGTTCTAGCGGGAGGGCTGTCGGAGCAGTACTTC. Translation gives CSARDVVLAGGLSEQYF.

This clonotype has a handful of counts. The chain employs TRBV5-4 and TRBJ2-3; perhaps TRBD2 as D (6 bases). The germline gives CDR1 SGHNT, CDR2 YYREEE (reference sequence). V lost 3 bases, J lost 0 bases, and 11 bases lay in between. This CDR3 region has 15 residues. CDR3 DNA sequence: TGTGCCAGCAGCTCCCTGGGACTCAGCACAGATACGCAGTATTTT. It translates to CASSSLGLSTDTQYF.

The gene calls are TRBV3-1 and TRBJ2-1; D is perhaps TRBD1 (5 bases). Germline V gene lookup returns CDR1 LGHDT and CDR2 YNNKEL (reference sequence). CDR3 length: 12 amino acids. Between the trimmed V and J ends, which lost 6 bases and 4 bases, there was a span of 7 bases. DNA of the CDR3: TGTGCCAGCAGAAACAGGTACAATGAGCAGTTCTTC. The encoded protein is CASRNRYNEQFF.

The genes are TRBV12-3 or TRBV12-4 and TRBJ2-7; the match to TRBD1 covers 8 bases. Trimming at V came to 7 bases and at J to 3 bases, leaving 8 bases not matched to a gene. This CDR3 region has 14 residues. CDR3 nucleotides: TGTGCCAGCACCCGGACAGGGTCGTACTACGAGCAGTACTTC. Its translation: CASTRTGSYYEQYF.

This clonotype was counted only a few times. V usage is TRBV29-1 and J usage is TRBJ2-2; 9 bases are shared with TRBD2. Germline V lookup: CDR1 SQVTM, CDR2 ANQGSEA. The trim removed 6 bases at V and 4 bases at J, leaving 15 bases unmatched. CDR3 size: 17 residues. The DNA of the CDR3 is TGCAGCGTCACGTATCGCGCGGGAGGGCCAGGCACCGGGGAGCTGTTTTTT. Translated, it gives CSVTYRAGGPGTGELFF.

This clonotype turned up a few times. The chain employs TRBV15 and TRBJ2-6; possible D gene TRBD2, 5 bases. The ends were cut back, 3 bases at V and 0 bases at J, with 15 bases in the middle. The CDR3 is made up of 18 amino acids. Germline V gives CDR1 LNHNV, CDR2 YYDKDF (reference sequence). This CDR3 is CATSSDTDGDSGANVLTF. The CDR3 DNA sequence: TGTGCCACCAGCAGCGATACAGACGGGGACTCTGGGGCCAACGTCCTGACTTTC.

The rearrangement links TRBV3-1 to TRBJ2-7, with D tentatively TRBD1 (6 bases). Germline-derived CDR1 and CDR2 are LGHDT and YNNKEL (reference sequence). This CDR3 contains 14 residues. Trimming took off 0 bases at V and 7 bases at J, with 13 bases between the two ends. The CDR3 region is CASSQDGTGREQYF. The DNA for the CDR3 is TGTGCCAGCAGCCAAGATGGTACAGGGCGAGAGCAGTACTTC.

This clonotype was counted between two and nine times. The CDR3 sequence is CAISSRRDSYNEQFF. For the CDR3, the DNA is TGTGCCATCTCCTCCCGCCGGGACAGCTACAATGAGCAGTTCTTC. V is TRBV24-1 and J is TRBJ2-1; TRBD1 agrees at 7 bases. The CDR3 has 15 amino acids. Germline V lookup: CDR1 KGHDR, CDR2 SFDVKD. J lost 3 bases, V lost 11 bases, and 12 bases had no gene match.

A few counts support this clonotype. The V call is TRBV20-1, the J call TRBJ2-1; maybe TRBD2 (6 bases). Germline values: CDR1 DFQATT, CDR2 SNEGSKA (reference sequence). The CDR3 has 15 residues. Trimming cost V 0 bases and J 4 bases, with 13 bases left between them. The CDR3 protein is CSARERREPYNEQFF. The CDR3 coding sequence is TGCAGTGCTAGAGAGAGACGGGAGCCTTACAATGAGCAGTTCTTC.

Many counts were recorded for this clonotype. This chain uses TRBV5-1 with TRBJ2-3, with D possibly being TRBD1 (5 bases). Per germline, CDR1 SGHRS and CDR2 YFSETQ. The V end lost 3 bases, the J end lost 6 bases, and 14 bases lay between the germline ends. The CDR3 totals 14 residues. As DNA, the CDR3 is TGCGCCAGCAGCTCGGACACAGTGGCGGATACGCAGTATTTT. This translates into CASSSDTVADTQYF.

The V call is TRBV20-1, the J call TRBJ2-1, with TRBD1 identical over 9 bases. Germline loops: CDR1 DFQATT, CDR2 SNEGSKA (reference sequence). The CDR3 has 12 amino acids. The V segment lost 0 bases and the J segment 15 bases; nucleotides outside the gene matches: 6. CDR3 sequence reads: CSAREGGGQGFF. CDR3 DNA: TGCAGTGCTAGAGAGGGGGGGGGACAGGGGTTCTTC.

This CDR3 is CASRHPGLAGGEQFF. The CDR3 region has the DNA TGTGCCAGCAGACACCCGGGACTAGCGGGAGGTGAGCAGTTCTTC. The V and J genes are TRBV4-2 and TRBJ2-1; 15 nucleotides match TRBD2. Germline V gene sequence: CDR1 LGHNA, CDR2 YNFKEQ. J was trimmed by 9 bases and V by 6 bases; bases with no gene match: 6. The CDR3 loop spans 15 amino acids.

The chain links TRBV6-2 or TRBV6-3 to TRBJ2-1, with D possibly TRBD2 on 6 matching bases. The germline V gene has CDR1 MNHEY and CDR2 SVGEGT. This CDR3 comprises 14 residues. V was shortened by 7 bases and J by 2 bases, with 12 bases between the two germline ends. CDR3 DNA: TGTGCCAGCACCTCTAGCGCTGCCTACAATGAGCAGTTCTTC. Translating it yields CASTSSAAYNEQFF.

The chain uses TRBV5-4 and TRBJ2-2, with no clear D. The CDR3 covers 14 residues. V dropped 4 bases and J dropped 6 bases, with 13 bases sitting between them. CDR1 SGHNT and CDR2 YYREEE come from the germline V gene (reference sequence). CDR3 DNA: TGTGCCAGCAGCCCCTACTTCTCCCCCGGGGAGCTGTTTTTT. This encodes CASSPYFSPGELFF.

This clonotype was seen more than once but under ten times. This chain joins TRBV28 and TRBJ2-1; 10 nucleotides agree with TRBD2. J gave up 9 bases and V 7 bases, and 12 bases lay outside the gene matches. The CDR3 totals 15 residues. CDR1 is MDHEN and CDR2 is SYDVKM in the germline V gene. The CDR3 reads CASTVALAGDAEQFF. In DNA form, the CDR3 reads TGTGCCAGCACCGTAGCCCTAGCGGGAGATGCTGAGCAGTTCTTC.

V and J are TRBV28 and TRBJ2-5; D unclear. With 6 bases removed from V and 5 bases from J, the gap between germline ends came to 7 bases. CDR3 length: 11 residues. Germline loops: CDR1 MDHEN, CDR2 SYDVKM. The CDR3 nucleotides read TGTGCCAGCAGCTGGGTGGAGACCCAGTACTTC. Protein: CASSWVETQYF. Filled out from reference TRBV28 and TRBJ2-5, the complete variable domain reads DVKVTQSSRYLVKRTGEKVFLECVQDMDHENMFWYRQDPGLGLRLIYFSYDVKMKEKGDIPEGYSVSREKKERFSLILESASTNQTSMYLCASSWVETQYFGPGTRLLVL.

This clonotype came up many times. J is TRBJ2-7 and V is TRBV7-2, with D possibly matching TRBD1 (6 bases). Deletions cut 4 bases from V and 7 bases from J, with 14 bases between. Germline V CDR1 and CDR2: SGHTA, FQGNSA. The CDR3 has 13 amino acids. The CDR3 region is CASSYGQSSEQYF. DNA of the CDR3: TGTGCCAGCAGCTACGGACAGTCCTCGGAGCAGTACTTC.

Only a few counts were recorded for this clonotype. The DNA for the CDR3 is TGTGCCAGCACTTTGTCAGGGATTAATGAAAAACTGTTTTTT. Its translation: CASTLSGINEKLFF. The chain joins TRBV12-3 or TRBV12-4 to TRBJ1-4; perhaps TRBD1 as D (5 bases). The CDR3 sequence is 14 residues long. Deletions cut 7 bases from V and 4 bases from J, with 13 bases between.

The chain uses TRBV6-9 and TRBJ2-7; unclear D gene. Trimming left V 10 bases short and J 6 bases short, with 22 bases between. The CDR3 loop spans 14 amino acids. Germline V gene data show CDR1 as MNHGY and CDR2 as SVAAGI. CDR3 sequence reads: CAKTAGGRLIEQYF. Written as DNA, the CDR3 is TGTGCCAAGACCGCCGGTGGCCGTCTTATCGAGCAGTACTTC.

This clonotype was seen at least ten times. The V and J genes are TRBV12-3 or TRBV12-4 and TRBJ2-1; the D gene is possibly TRBD1 (5 bases). This CDR3 is built from 13 residues. V was pared by 5 bases and J by 4 bases, with 9 bases between. The CDR3, as DNA: TGTGCCAGCAGTCCGCGACAGTACAATGAGCAGTTCTTC. It is translated as CASSPRQYNEQFF.

This clonotype came up a few times. This sequence joins TRBV7-3 and TRBJ2-1, with D unclear. Trimming left V 5 bases short and J 6 bases short, with 8 bases between. The CDR3 spans 12 residues. Germline values: CDR1 SGHTA, CDR2 FQGTGA. The CDR3 region is CASSPGRNEQFF. DNA of the CDR3: TGTGCCAGCAGCCCTGGTCGCAATGAGCAGTTCTTC.

The genes are TRBV7-9 and TRBJ2-2, with 7 bases matching TRBD1. Per the germline V gene, CDR1 is SEHNR and CDR2 is FQNEAQ (reference sequence). V dropped 5 bases and J dropped 4; count of bases not matched to a gene: 7. This CDR3 region has 15 residues. CDR3 loop: CASSVDRAGTGELFF. The CDR3 DNA reads as TGTGCCAGCAGCGTAGACAGGGCGGGCACCGGGGAGCTGTTTTTT.

The rearrangement uses TRBV5-1 and TRBJ1-1, with TRBD1 matching over 10 bases. With V trimmed by 7 bases and J by 3 bases, 9 bases remained unmatched. Germline V gene data show CDR1 as SGHRS and CDR2 as YFSETQ. The CDR3 is 15 amino acids. The CDR3 loop reads CASRFPGTGDTEAFF. CDR3 nucleotide sequence: TGCGCCAGCCGATTCCCCGGGACAGGGGACACTGAAGCTTTCTTT.

The chain recombines TRBV7-2 with TRBJ2-5, with 7 positions matching TRBD2. The CDR3 has 15 residues. V shed 6 bases and J 9 bases; nucleotides not matched to a gene: 16. Germline-derived CDR1 and CDR2 are SGHTA and FQGNSA. DNA for the CDR3: TGTGCCAGCAGGGAGGCTAGCGGTGCAAAGAAGGCCCAGTACTTC. Residues: CASREASGAKKAQYF.

The chain links TRBV7-2 to TRBJ2-1; D is uncertain. Germline values: CDR1 SGHTA, CDR2 FQGNSA. The CDR3 has 15 residues. V gave up 5 bases and J gave up 0 bases, with 11 bases separating them. The CDR3, as DNA: TGTGCCAGCAGCCCCTACTCAAGCTCCTACAATGAGCAGTTCTTC. Translation gives CASSPYSSSYNEQFF.